A selection of T cell receptor beta chains follows, all from one sample in a study of control samples from healthy donors and cancer patients. The protocol was immunoSEQ multiplex PCR, while the TCRdb copy is restricted to in-frame clones and leaves out a portion. The table records just over 150,000 clones, around 90% of them present only once. Sequencing used blood. The receptor set was obtained from a man younger than 40 in good health. Both conserved end residues are part of each CDR3. The D gene is left open where the match is weak. Part of the rows lack a size; the others show once, few, many or a class for expanded clones.

DNA	CDR3	V	D	size	J
TGCGCCAGCAGCTTGGCGTGGGACTTTTACAATGAGCAGTTCTTC	CASSLAWDFYNEQFF	TRBV5-1	-	once	TRBJ2-1
TGTGCCAGCAGCTTAGGAGGGCCCCAGCATTTT	CASSLGGPQHF	TRBV7-2	-	-	TRBJ1-5
TGCAGCGTTGAAGATGTCAGGGAAACCCACGAGCAGTACTTC	CSVEDVRETHEQYF	TRBV29-1	-	once	TRBJ2-7
TGTGCCAGCAGCTTACCCCAGGGCCACGAGCAGTACTTC	CASSLPQGHEQYF	TRBV11-2	-	-	TRBJ2-7
TGTGCCACCAGCAGAGATGGGTCTCGCGAAGTTGTGAGCTATGGCTACACCTTC	CATSRDGSREVVSYGYTF	TRBV15	-	-	TRBJ1-2
TGTGCCAGCAGTTTTTCCGACTATGGCTACACCTTC	CASSFSDYGYTF	TRBV12-3/TRBV12-4	-	-	TRBJ1-2
TGTGCCACCAGCAGAGTTAGTACCAGGTCCTACAATGAGCAGTTCTTC	CATSRVSTRSYNEQFF	TRBV15	-	-	TRBJ2-1
TGTGCCAGCTCACCACCGGGGGACCTCCTCGAGCAGTACTTC	CASSPPGDLLEQYF	TRBV18	-	-	TRBJ2-7
TGTGCCAGCAGCTCTCCGGGACAGGGGTCTACAAATGAGCAGTTCTTC	CASSSPGQGSTNEQFF	TRBV7-2	TRBD1	-	TRBJ2-1
TGTGCCAGCCACGGCGAGGGTGAGCAGTTCTTC	CASHGEGEQFF	TRBV7-9	-	-	TRBJ2-1
TGTGCCAGCCGGATGAACACTGAAGCTTTCTTT	CASRMNTEAFF	TRBV6-5	-	-	TRBJ1-1
TGTGCCAGCAGCTTATTCTCCGTAGTCTTCGAGGGCTACACCTTC	CASSLFSVVFEGYTF	TRBV7-9	-	-	TRBJ1-2
TGTGCCAGCAGCCACCGCAATCAGCCCCAGCATTTT	CASSHRNQPQHF	TRBV5-6	-	-	TRBJ1-5
TGTGCCAGCAGTTTGATTGGCGTTCGGGACAGTAATGAAAAACTGTTTTTT	CASSLIGVRDSNEKLFF	TRBV27	TRBD1	-	TRBJ1-4
TGTGCCAGCAGTTTAGGAGGGGGCGCGGGCTACACCTTC	CASSLGGGAGYTF	TRBV28	TRBD1	-	TRBJ1-2
TGTGCCAGCAGCTTAATGGGCAGGGATAATGAAAAACTGTTTTTT	CASSLMGRDNEKLFF	TRBV7-2	-	-	TRBJ1-4
TGTGCCAGTAAAAGTCCAGGGGGCAATGAGCAGTTCTTC	CASKSPGGNEQFF	TRBV19	TRBD1	-	TRBJ2-1
TGTGCCAGCAGCTACGTTACGTGGCCCGGTCAGCCCCAGCATTTT	CASSYVTWPGQPQHF	TRBV5-5	-	-	TRBJ1-5
TGCGCCAGCAGCCAAGTTGCCCGAAGGGGGGGATCAGCTTTCTTT	CASSQVARRGGSAFF	TRBV4-1	-	once	TRBJ1-1
TGTGCCAGCAGTCCCTCGGGGAGGGCTTATGGCTACACCTTC	CASSPSGRAYGYTF	TRBV2	-	-	TRBJ1-2
TGTGCCAGCAGCCGGAGGACTAGTCAAACAGATACGCAGTATTTT	CASSRRTSQTDTQYF	TRBV14	TRBD2	-	TRBJ2-3
TGTGCCAGCAGCCCAGTTGCAGATACGCAGTATTTT	CASSPVADTQYF	TRBV5-5	-	once	TRBJ2-3
TGTGCCAGCAGTGTATACAGGGGGGCTAACACTGAAGCTTTCTTT	CASSVYRGANTEAFF	TRBV28	TRBD1	once	TRBJ1-1
TGTGCCAGCAGCCTCGGACCAGATACGCAGTATTTT	CASSLGPDTQYF	TRBV14	-	-	TRBJ2-3
TGCGCCAGCAGCTTGGGCGCGGGGGGGCTGGATGAGCAGTTCTTC	CASSLGAGGLDEQFF	TRBV5-1	TRBD2	-	TRBJ2-1
TGTGCCACCAGCAGGGACAGGACAACAGATACGCAGTATTTT	CATSRDRTTDTQYF	TRBV15	TRBD1	-	TRBJ2-3